The clone carrying this T cell receptor beta chain was seen more than once but under ten times. Its antigen remains unidentified. These data are taken from a study of cytomegalovirus exposure and HLA in healthy donors. The study's findings and limits: Across donors, presence/absence analyses took sequencing depth to be roughly uniform. DRB1 had the most TCR associations and HLA-C the fewest, a later analysis found, with rates varying by HLA locus.

This CDR3 comprises 15 residues. The germline V and J ends were trimmed by 2 bases and 0 bases, with 9 bases remaining between them. Germline-derived CDR1 and CDR2 are MNHNY and SVGAGI (reference sequence). Amplification used 60 Vbeta primers and 13 Jbeta primers. In the original workflow: Approximately 10 million shared chains were among approximately 80 million unique TCR beta chains counted in a later analysis. The method was immunoSEQ multiplex PCR; TCRdb's version includes in-frame clones alone and lacks a portion of them. V and J calls and clone size are given by that table; D and trimming were obtained from the DNA. This sample has approximately 190,000 clones, with approximately 88% found just once.

The sequence was collected from a woman aged 45-60 years in good health and CMV-seropositive. The V and J genes are TRBV6-6 and TRBJ2-3, with a tentative D call TRBD1 (6 bases). Sequencing used PBMCs. The CDR3 coding sequence is TGTGCCAGCAGTTACAGCCAGGGGAGCACAGATACGCAGTATTTT. It yields the protein CASSYSQGSTDTQYF.